Following are 26 T cell receptor beta chains from one sample sequenced in a study of human T cells and chemical hapten exposure (dated by TCRdb to the early 2020s). The library was made by RACE. Sequencing relied on a NextSeq 500. The raw public data were reprocessed by TCRdb itself: fastp quality trimming at Q25, MiXCR clonotype calling, in-frame beta chains only. For every CDR3 protein sequence, its rows merge into one entry that carries the most common genes and DNA. This sample has roughly 97,000 distinct CDR3 sequences in its table, and 27% of those were observed once. Together, the top ten hold 10% of the sample. Taken with the paper, the label for time point translates to: patch test 3, about 24 weeks after DPC sensitization. In the paper's terms, the treatment or condition label means: therapeutic diphenylcyclopropenone sensitization with weekly scalp DPC. The sequenced sample was whole blood, obtained in connection with sensitization to the hapten diphenylcyclopropenone (DPC). The receptors originated from a middle-aged man with alopecia areata. Some clones in this sample may be carry-over from other donors' samples.

V usage is TRBV2 and J usage is TRBJ1-4, with 7 bases fitting TRBD1. The CDR3 totals 15 residues. J gave up 5 bases and V 7 bases, and 10 bases lay outside the gene matches. Germline V gives CDR1 SNHLY, CDR2 FYNNEI. CDR3 residues: CASTRPGGGNEKLFF. The DNA for the CDR3 is TGTGCCAGCACACGCCCAGGGGGGGGAAATGAAAAACTGTTTTTT.

This clonotype was seen only a few times. This chain connects TRBV6-6 to TRBJ1-2; D call uncertain. The V and J ends lost 0 bases and 5 bases respectively, with 13 bases between them. The CDR3 runs 15 residues. CDR1 and CDR2 from the germline V gene are MNHNY and SVGAGI (reference sequence). The CDR3 sequence is CASSYSGEVLYGYTF. DNA of the CDR3: TGTGCCAGCAGTTACTCCGGAGAGGTTTTGTATGGCTACACCTTC.

This clonotype occurred a few times. The V call is TRBV5-1, the J call TRBJ2-3; 12 bases align to TRBD2. Looked up from germline, CDR1 is SGHRS and CDR2 is YFSETQ. The V gene end was trimmed by 4 bases and the J gene end by 4 bases; junction bases not matched to a gene: 13. The CDR3 loop spans 18 amino acids. The CDR3 spells CASSPRPTSGRGADTQYF. CDR3 in DNA: TGCGCCAGCAGCCCACGCCCGACTAGCGGGAGAGGAGCAGATACGCAGTATTTT.

This clonotype came up a few times. J is TRBJ2-1 and V is TRBV7-8; a weak D match, TRBD2 (5 bases). V lost 6 bases and J lost 7, with 16 bases in between. The length of the CDR3 is 14 residues. In germline, CDR1 is SGHVS, CDR2 FQNEAQ. CDR3 region: CASSSALPGNEQFF. The DNA of the CDR3 is TGTGCCAGCAGTTCAGCCCTGCCGGGAAATGAGCAGTTCTTC.

The table lists this clonotype with a few counts. J is TRBJ2-2 and V is TRBV5-6; D might be TRBD1 (6 bases). Germline lookup yields CDR1 SGHDT and CDR2 YYEEEE. CDR3 length: 16 residues. Trimming removed 2 bases from V and 3 bases from J, with 14 bases in between. The CDR3 coding sequence is TGTGCCAGCAGCTTCCCCGTGGACAGCTACACCGGGGAGCTGTTTTTT. This codes for CASSFPVDSYTGELFF.

This clonotype turned up a few times. The J gene is TRBJ2-1, the V gene TRBV2, with 9 bases identical to TRBD1. Germline lookup yields CDR1 SNHLY and CDR2 FYNNEI. This CDR3 is built from 16 residues. V lost 6 bases, J lost 8 bases, and 14 bases stayed unmatched. The CDR3 DNA is TGTGCCAGCAGATTAGGCGGACAGGGGTGGTCCGATGAGCAGTTCTTC. Its protein product is CASRLGGQGWSDEQFF. Full variable domain (outside the CDR3, taken from reference TRBV2 and TRBJ2-1): EPEVTQTPSHQVTQMGQEVILRCVPISNHLYFYWYRQILGQKVEFLVSFYNNEISEKSEIFDDQFSVERPDGSNFTLKIRSTKLEDSAMYFCASRLGGQGWSDEQFFGPGTRLTVL.

The V and J genes are TRBV7-2 and TRBJ2-6; TRBD2 aligns across 7 bases. The germline V gene has CDR1 SGHTA and CDR2 FQGNSA. V gave up 5 bases and J gave up 1 base; unmatched junction bases: 5. The CDR3 is 16 amino acids. The CDR3 coding sequence is TGTGCCAGCAGCGGCGGGAGAAAGTCTGGGGCCAACGTCCTGACTTTC. Its translation: CASSGGRKSGANVLTF.

The chain couples TRBV28 to TRBJ2-3; 7 bases are a match to TRBD1. J lost 0 bases, V lost 3 bases, and 9 bases had no gene match. CDR1 MDHEN and CDR2 SYDVKM come from the germline V gene. This CDR3 spans 17 amino acids. This chain's CDR3 is CASSFPRDSSSTDTQYF. CDR3 nucleotide sequence: TGTGCCAGCAGTTTTCCCCGGGACAGCTCTAGCACAGATACGCAGTATTTT.

This chain connects TRBV18 to TRBJ2-7; 11 positions agree with TRBD2. Germline CDR1 and CDR2: KGHSH and LQKENI. V shed 0 bases, J shed 4 bases, and the junction held 5 bases outside the gene matches. The CDR3 is 16 residues long. CDR3 coding DNA: TGTGCCAGCTCACCACCCGGACTAGCGGGCCTTTACGAGCAGTACTTC. Translated, it gives CASSPPGLAGLYEQYF.

This clonotype was seen a few times. The V call is TRBV28, the J call TRBJ2-3, with 8 bases aligning to TRBD1. CDR1 and CDR2 from the germline V gene are MDHEN and SYDVKM. The CDR3 has 16 residues. The J segment lost 4 bases and the V segment lost 3 bases, leaving 9 bases of the junction unmatched. This chain's CDR3 is CASSLGGQGSSDTQYF. The DNA for the CDR3 is TGTGCCAGCAGTTTGGGTGGACAGGGAAGTTCAGATACGCAGTATTTT.

The V gene is TRBV20-1, the J gene TRBJ1-6, with TRBD1 identical over 7 bases. The germline gives CDR1 DFQATT, CDR2 SNEGSKA (reference sequence). There are 17 residues in the CDR3. V shed 1 base, J shed 4 bases, and the junction held 10 bases outside the gene matches. The CDR3 protein is CSARGFPGQHYNSPLHF. CDR3 coding DNA: TGCAGTGCTAGAGGTTTTCCGGGACAGCATTATAATTCACCCCTCCACTTT.

The table lists this clonotype with a few counts. J is TRBJ2-1 and V is TRBV29-1; D tentatively reads TRBD1 or TRBD2 (6 bases each). From germline, CDR1 is SQVTM and CDR2 ANQGSEA. The CDR3 has 14 amino acids. The V end lost 6 bases, the J end lost 5 bases, and 17 bases lay between the germline ends. The CDR3 bases are TGCAGCGTCCTGGGGGCGGGATCGGACAATGAGCAGTTCTTC. Residues: CSVLGAGSDNEQFF.

The chain is built from TRBV12-3 or TRBV12-4 and TRBJ2-7; D is unresolved. The CDR3 spans 14 residues. The V gene lost 7 bases and the J gene lost 0 bases, with 13 bases spanning the gap. As DNA, the CDR3 is TGTGCCAGCACCTCCGGCGGAAGCTCCTACGAGCAGTACTTC. Translating it yields CASTSGGSSYEQYF.

This clonotype was seen only a few times. The V and J genes are TRBV4-3 and TRBJ2-7; 10 bases align to TRBD1. The CDR3 contains 16 residues. Germline V gene data show CDR1 as LGHNA and CDR2 as YSLEER. V was clipped by 1 base and J by 4 bases; unmatched bases: 7. CDR3 nucleotide sequence: TGCGCCAGCAGCCAAGGCCTGACAGGGGGCAGTTACGAGCAGTACTTC. Amino acids: CASSQGLTGGSYEQYF.

This chain uses TRBV20-1 with TRBJ2-3; D perhaps matches TRBD2 (6 bases). This CDR3 spans 15 amino acids. Germline V lookup: CDR1 DFQATT, CDR2 SNEGSKA (reference sequence). V dropped 5 bases and J dropped 2 bases, with 17 bases sitting between them. The CDR3: CSAPKLGGSTDTQYF. The CDR3 DNA is TGCAGTGCTCCGAAACTCGGGGGATCCACAGATACGCAGTATTTT.

This clonotype was observed a few times. The V and J genes are TRBV3-1 and TRBJ1-4; no clear D gene. This CDR3 spans 14 amino acids. Between the trimmed V and J ends, which lost 8 bases and 0 bases, there was a span of 10 bases. Looked up from germline, CDR1 is LGHDT and CDR2 is YNNKEL (reference sequence). CDR3 sequence (DNA): TGTGCCAGCTGCGACCATGCAACTAATGAAAAACTGTTTTTT. Translation gives CASCDHATNEKLFF.

The J gene is TRBJ2-1, the V gene TRBV6-5; 12 bases fit TRBD2. The germline V gene encodes CDR1 MNHEY and CDR2 SVGAGI. The trim removed 7 bases at V and 7 bases at J, leaving 8 bases unmatched. This CDR3 contains 15 residues. The CDR3 here is CASTSPGLAGNEQFF. CDR3 sequence (DNA): TGTGCCAGCACCTCACCGGGACTAGCGGGTAATGAGCAGTTCTTC.

This chain joins TRBV12-3 or TRBV12-4 and TRBJ2-1; 8 bases line up with TRBD2. V gave up 3 bases and J gave up 8 bases; unmatched junction bases: 6. The CDR3 totals 14 residues. The CDR3 DNA reads as TGTGCCAGCAGTTTGGGCGGGAGGATGGATGAGCAGTTCTTC. Protein product: CASSLGGRMDEQFF.

V usage is TRBV5-1 and J usage is TRBJ1-6, with unresolved D. V gave up 5 bases and J gave up 0 bases, with 12 bases separating them. Per germline, CDR1 SGHRS and CDR2 YFSETQ. The CDR3 length is 16 residues. CDR3 sequence: CASSPQRSSYNSPLHF. CDR3 nucleotides: TGCGCCAGCAGTCCTCAACGGAGCTCCTATAATTCACCCCTCCACTTT.

V gene TRBV20-1 combines with J gene TRBJ2-4; a possible D gene is TRBD1 (5 bases). The V and J ends lost 3 bases and 8 bases respectively, with 20 bases between them. CDR3 length: 15 amino acids. CDR1 and CDR2 (germline): DFQATT, SNEGSKA (reference sequence). CDR3 in amino acids: CSASGASKSLDIQYF. The CDR3 nucleotides are TGCAGTGCTAGTGGGGCCTCCAAGTCACTTGACATTCAGTACTTC.

The sample holds a few counts of this clonotype. CDR3 amino acids: CASSQSPGTSGLTDTQYF. In DNA, the CDR3 is TGTGCCAGCAGCCAAAGCCCCGGGACTAGCGGTCTCACAGATACGCAGTATTTT. J is TRBJ2-3 and V is TRBV4-2, with 11 bases identical to TRBD2. V was pared by 2 bases and J by 2 bases, with 9 bases of the junction left unmatched. The CDR3 is 18 residues long. Germline V CDR1 and CDR2: LGHNA, YNFKEQ.

The rearrangement joins TRBV20-1 to TRBJ1-5, with 7 bases fitting TRBD1. Germline V gives CDR1 DFQATT, CDR2 SNEGSKA (reference sequence). There are 18 residues in the CDR3. The J segment lost 0 bases and the V segment lost 0 bases, leaving 11 bases of the junction unmatched. CDR3 region: CSARDTTGWVNSNQPQHF. CDR3 sequence (DNA): TGCAGTGCTAGAGACACGACAGGGTGGGTGAATAGCAATCAGCCCCAGCATTTT.

The chain has TRBV7-9 and TRBJ2-3, with 8 nucleotides matching TRBD1. CDR1 and CDR2 from the germline V gene are SEHNR and FQNEAQ (reference sequence). This CDR3 is 16 amino acids long. With V trimmed by 5 bases and J by 0 bases, 7 bases remained unmatched. The DNA for the CDR3 is TGTGCCAGCAGCCCGGCGACAGGGGTTAGCACAGATACGCAGTATTTT. The encoded protein is CASSPATGVSTDTQYF. The variable domain in full, completed from reference TRBV7-9 and TRBJ2-3, reads DTGVSQNPRHKITKRGQNVTFRCDPISEHNRLYWYRQTLGQGPEFLTYFQNEAQLEKSRLLSDRFSAERPKGSFSTLEIQRTEQGDSAMYLCASSPATGVSTDTQYFGPGTRLTVL.

CDR3 protein: CASSSLKGAKNIQYF. The CDR3 nucleotides read TGTGCCAGCAGTTCCCTGAAGGGGGCCAAAAACATTCAGTACTTC. The gene calls are TRBV27 and TRBJ2-4, with a weak D call TRBD1 (5 bases). The CDR3 is made up of 15 amino acids. The V gene's germline CDR1 is MNHEY and CDR2 SMNVEV (reference sequence). Trimming removed 4 bases from V and 1 base from J, with 11 bases in between.

This chain joins TRBV20-1 and TRBJ2-3; 13 bases match TRBD2. With 6 bases clipped from V and 4 bases from J, the junction kept 7 bases outside the gene matches. Germline V CDR1 and CDR2: DFQATT, SNEGSKA (reference sequence). The CDR3 is 15 residues long. The CDR3 DNA follows: TGCAGTGCACTCGGGACTAGCGGGAAGTCAGATACGCAGTATTTT. Translation gives CSALGTSGKSDTQYF.

V gene TRBV10-2 combines with J gene TRBJ2-5, with D maybe TRBD2 (5 bases). This CDR3 is built from 13 residues. V was pared by 8 bases and J by 4 bases, with 14 bases between. Per germline, CDR1 WSHSY and CDR2 SAAADI. CDR3 in amino acids: CASRRGVGETQYF. In DNA, the CDR3 is TGCGCCAGCCGTCGGGGAGTGGGAGAGACCCAGTACTTC.